The clone carrying this T cell receptor beta chain has a single count. Its antigen remains unidentified. As to time point: week 11, during vaccination. A 20-mer mutant IDH1 peptide at 300 ug was injected subcutaneously with topical imiquimod. The sample comes from a study of a mutant IDH1 vaccine in newly diagnosed glioma. J lost 3 bases, V lost 9 bases, and 3 bases had no gene match. The CDR3 runs to 13 residues. Germline-derived CDR1 and CDR2 are ENHRY and SYGVKD. The data were produced by immunoSEQ multiplex PCR, yet TCRdb's version contains in-frame clones alone and is incomplete. The sample has around 100,000 clones, about 90% seen once.

V usage is TRBV10-3 and J usage is TRBJ1-3, with TRBD1 identical over 9 bases. This sequence was found in a woman aged 45-65 years with glioma. The material sequenced was PBMCs, taken from a glioma patient whose treatment included an IDH1 peptide vaccine. CDR3 in DNA: TGTGCCATTACGGACAGGGGTGGAAACACCATATATTTT. It is translated as CAITDRGGNTIYF.